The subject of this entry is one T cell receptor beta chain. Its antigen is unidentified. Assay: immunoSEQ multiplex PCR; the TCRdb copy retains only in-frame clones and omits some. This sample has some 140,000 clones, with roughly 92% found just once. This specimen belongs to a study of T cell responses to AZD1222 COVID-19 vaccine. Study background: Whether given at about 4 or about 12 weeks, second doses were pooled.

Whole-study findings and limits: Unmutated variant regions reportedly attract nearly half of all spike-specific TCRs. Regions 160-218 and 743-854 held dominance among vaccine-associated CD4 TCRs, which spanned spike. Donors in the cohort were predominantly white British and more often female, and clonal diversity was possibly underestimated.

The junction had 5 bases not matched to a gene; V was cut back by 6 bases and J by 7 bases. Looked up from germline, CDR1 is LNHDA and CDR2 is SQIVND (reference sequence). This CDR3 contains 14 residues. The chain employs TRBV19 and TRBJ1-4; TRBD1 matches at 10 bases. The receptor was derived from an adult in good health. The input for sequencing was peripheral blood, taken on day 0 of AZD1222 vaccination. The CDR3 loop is CASRTGQGGEKLFF. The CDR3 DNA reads TGTGCCAGTAGGACCGGACAGGGGGGTGAAAAACTGTTTTTT.